Listed below are T cell receptor beta chains from one sample, sequenced in a study of shared clonotypes between healthy human individuals. Produced via immunoSEQ multiplex PCR; TCRdb's table is partial and in-frame only. Here the sample spans about 2.4 million clones, approximately 90% being singletons. The sequenced sample was naive CD4+ T cells sorted from blood. Receptors originate from a man between 18 and 29 years old in good health. CDR3s leave out the opening cysteine and the closing phenylalanine or tryptophan. The order of the fields is D gene, V gene, CDR3 protein. D genes are given only for firm matches.

>.|TRBV5-6
ASSLGPELAKNIQY
>TRBD2|TRBV7-8
ASSLVLSGSIEQF
>TRBD2|TRBV5-1
ASSLAGSGQETQY
>TRBD1|TRBV5-1
ASSPTGGYNSPLH
>TRBD1|TRBV15
ATSKGGTGEGQPQH
>.|TRBV7-8
ASSVRDTSYEQY
>.|TRBV11-2
ASSLQGNTGELF
>.|TRBV7-9
ASSLVAESQF
>TRBD2|TRBV10-1
ASSLLAGGITDTQY
>.|TRBV2
ASSYRVGSNQPQH
>.|TRBV7-7
ASSPGTGELF
>.|TRBV5-1
ASSLDLNQPQH
>.|TRBV2
ASIIDTAYGYT
>.|TRBV10-3
AISGGSEKLF
>TRBD1|TRBV6-5
ASSNWGQVVGNTIY
>TRBD1|TRBV28
ASRPAGQGYEKLF
>.|TRBV28
ASSPPGQLETQY
>.|TRBV30
AWSEMSSNQPQH
>.|TRBV5-4
ASSLGGPISSYNEQF
>.|TRBV28
ASSGARGTYNEQF
>.|TRBV11-2
ASSLGTEKLF
>.|TRBV28
ASTRAGGSNYGYT
>.|TRBV19
ASSHPQGPRGTEAF
>TRBD2|TRBV2
ASSRTSPQETQY